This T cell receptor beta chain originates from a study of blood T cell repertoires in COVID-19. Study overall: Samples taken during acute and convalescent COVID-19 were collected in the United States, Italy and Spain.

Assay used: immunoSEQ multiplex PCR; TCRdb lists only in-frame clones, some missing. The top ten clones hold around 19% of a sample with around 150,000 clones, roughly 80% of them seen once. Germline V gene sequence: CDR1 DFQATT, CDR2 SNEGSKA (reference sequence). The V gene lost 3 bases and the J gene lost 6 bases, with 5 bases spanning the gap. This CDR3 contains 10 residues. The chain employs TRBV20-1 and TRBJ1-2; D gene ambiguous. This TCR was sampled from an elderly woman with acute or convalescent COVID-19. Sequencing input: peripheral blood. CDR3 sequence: CSARRDGYTF. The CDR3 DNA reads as TGCAGTGCTAGGAGGGATGGCTACACCTTC.